Below are 24 T cell receptor beta chains sequenced from a single sample in a study of OX40 agonist ivuxolimab in advanced cancers. Clones were sequenced by immunoSEQ multiplex PCR, and TCRdb holds only the in-frame ones, with some missing. Altogether over 60,000 clones are present, roughly 80% being singletons, with the ten largest covering around 2%. The specimen comprised CD4+ or CD8+ T cells sorted from blood, sampled in a trial of the OX40 agonist ivuxolimab. These receptors originate from an adult with an advanced solid tumor such as melanoma, head and neck, liver or kidney cancer.

The V gene is TRBV4-2, the J gene TRBJ1-1, with D unclear. CDR1 and CDR2 from the germline V gene are LGHNA and YNFKEQ. Trimming shortened V by 0 bases and J by 3 bases, and 14 bases separated the two germline ends. This CDR3 region has 16 residues. CDR3 in amino acids: CASSQDGVRVDTEAFF. CDR3 DNA sequence: TGTGCCAGCAGCCAAGATGGGGTACGGGTCGACACTGAAGCTTTCTTT.

This sequence joins TRBV11-3 and TRBJ1-1, with TRBD1 as a possible D gene (5 bases). The CDR3 totals 15 residues. Germline V gives CDR1 SGHNT, CDR2 YENEEA. V was pared by 1 base and J by 2 bases, with 11 bases between. CDR3 coding DNA: TGTGCCAGCAGCTTAGTTACAGGTCGAAACACTGAAGCTTTCTTT. Translated: CASSLVTGRNTEAFF. Filled out from reference TRBV11-3 and TRBJ1-1, the complete variable domain reads EAGVVQSPRYKIIEKKQPVAFWCNPISGHNTLYWYLQNLGQGPELLIRYENEEAVDDSQLPKDRFSAERLKGVDSTLKIQPAELGDSAVYLCASSLVTGRNTEAFFGQGTRLTVV.

The table lists this clone with a count of one. V and J are TRBV29-1 and TRBJ1-1, with D possibly being TRBD1 (5 bases). The CDR3 sequence is 13 residues long. Trimming removed 1 base from V and 2 bases from J, with 8 bases in between. Germline V gene data show CDR1 as SQVTM and CDR2 as ANQGSEA. CDR3 region: CSVEGRANTEAFF. The CDR3 DNA is TGCAGCGTTGAAGGCAGGGCTAACACTGAAGCTTTCTTT.

The V gene is TRBV28, the J gene TRBJ2-3, with 7 nucleotides matching TRBD1. The CDR3 has 16 residues. Germline CDR1 reads MDHEN; CDR2 reads SYDVKM. With 3 bases clipped from V and 4 bases from J, the junction kept 10 bases outside the gene matches. This chain's CDR3 is CASSFAFGQVPDTQYF. CDR3 nucleotides: TGTGCCAGCAGTTTCGCGTTTGGACAGGTGCCAGATACGCAGTATTTT. Full variable domain (outside the CDR3, taken from reference TRBV28 and TRBJ2-3): DVKVTQSSRYLVKRTGEKVFLECVQDMDHENMFWYRQDPGLGLRLIYFSYDVKMKEKGDIPEGYSVSREKKERFSLILESASTNQTSMYLCASSFAFGQVPDTQYFGPGTRLTVL.

The table lists this clone with a few counts. This rearrangement joins TRBV18 to TRBJ1-5, with D possibly matching TRBD1 (5 bases). CDR1 KGHSH and CDR2 LQKENI come from the germline V gene. V lost 4 bases to trimming and J lost 3 bases, with 10 bases between them. There are 14 residues in the CDR3. The CDR3 DNA is TGTGCCAGCTCACAACAGGCGAACAATCAGCCCCAGCATTTT. Translated: CASSQQANNQPQHF.

This chain joins TRBV19 and TRBJ2-7, with D possibly matching TRBD1 (6 bases). Deletions cut 6 bases from V and 3 bases from J, with 18 bases between. The CDR3 has 15 residues. Per the germline V gene, CDR1 is LNHDA and CDR2 is SQIVND (reference sequence). The CDR3 nucleotides read TGTGCCAGTAGCCAATTCAGGGGTGGCCTCTACGAGCAGTACTTC. Amino acids: CASSQFRGGLYEQYF.

The chain carries TRBV9 and TRBJ1-1; TRBD1 aligns across 9 bases. Germline V gene data show CDR1 as SGDLS and CDR2 as YYNGEE. CDR3 length: 14 amino acids. Trimming cost V 1 base and J 2 bases; bases outside gene matches: 0. Here the CDR3 reads CASSVTGGNTEAFF. Written as DNA, the CDR3 is TGTGCCAGCAGCGTAACAGGGGGCAACACTGAAGCTTTCTTT. Full variable domain (outside the CDR3, taken from reference TRBV9 and TRBJ1-1): DSGVTQTPKHLITATGQRVTLRCSPRSGDLSVYWYQQSLDQGLQFLIQYYNGEERAKGNILERFSAQQFPDLHSELNLSSLELGDSALYFCASSVTGGNTEAFFGQGTRLTVV.

The rearrangement links TRBV12-2 to TRBJ2-1; the table's D call, TRBD1, was not checked against the DNA. TRBV12-2 is described as a pseudogene. The CDR3 runs to 15 residues. The CDR3 is CASRYSGQPYIEQFF. The CDR3 DNA is TGTGCAAGTCGTTACTCGGGACAACCTTACATAGAGCAGTTCTTC.

This clone rates as medium-sized. This chain joins TRBV2 and TRBJ1-2; 8 positions agree with TRBD1. CDR1 and CDR2 (germline): SNHLY, FYNNEI. After removal of 7 bases from V and 0 bases from J, the junction contained 4 bases not matched to a gene. The length of the CDR3 is 14 residues. The CDR3 DNA is TGTGCCAGCATACGGACAGGGTCTAACTATGGCTACACCTTC. It translates to CASIRTGSNYGYTF.

J is TRBJ2-7 and V is TRBV28; D possibly uses TRBD1 or TRBD2 (9 bases each). CDR3 length equals 17 residues. V gave up 5 bases and J gave up 2 bases, with 22 bases separating them. Germline-derived CDR1 and CDR2 are MDHEN and SYDVKM. The CDR3 DNA follows: TGTGCCAGCAGTACGCTAGCGGGACAGGGTGGCCCCTACGAGCAGTACGTC. Translated, it gives CASSTLAGQGGPYEQYV.

The table lists this clone with a count of one. The chain employs TRBV11-2 and TRBJ2-1; no clear D gene. The CDR3 totals 13 residues. Trimming shortened V by 1 base and J by 3 bases, and 4 bases separated the two germline ends. Germline lookup yields CDR1 SGHAT and CDR2 FQNNGV. CDR3: CASSLGHYNEQFF. Here the CDR3 DNA reads TGTGCCAGCAGCTTAGGCCACTACAATGAGCAGTTCTTC.

The genes are TRBV11-3 and TRBJ2-3; 9 bases are shared with TRBD1. V lost 3 bases to trimming and J lost 4 bases; unmatched junction nucleotides: 8. The germline CDR1 and CDR2 sequences are SGHNT and YENEEA. The CDR3 spans 16 residues. The CDR3: CASSFTTGGASDTQYF. For the CDR3, the DNA is TGTGCCAGCAGCTTCACCACAGGGGGCGCGTCAGATACGCAGTATTTT.

The chain couples TRBV2 to TRBJ1-2; no firm D call. Germline CDR1 and CDR2: SNHLY and FYNNEI. Trimming left V 8 bases short and J 0 bases short, with 13 bases between. CDR3 size: 14 residues. As DNA, the CDR3 is TGTGCCAGCGTACAACAAGTTACTAACTATGGCTACACCTTC. Residues: CASVQQVTNYGYTF.

In this sample, this clone turned up a few times. This chain connects TRBV5-1 to TRBJ1-2, with D uncertain. V lost 4 bases and J lost 2, with 12 bases in between. The CDR3 length is 14 residues. CDR1 and CDR2 (germline): SGHRS, YFSETQ. The CDR3 loop is CASSLVTLNYGYTF. In nucleotides, the CDR3 is TGCGCCAGCAGCCTGGTCACCTTAAACTATGGCTACACCTTC.

This rearrangement joins TRBV6-6 to TRBJ2-3; 9 bases match TRBD1. Germline CDR1 and CDR2: MNHNY and SVGAGI (reference sequence). V trimming: 9 bases; J trimming: 2 bases; junction bases outside the gene matches: 6. The CDR3 consists of 14 residues. CDR3 in amino acids: CASNRDRDTDTQYF. DNA for the CDR3: TGTGCCAGTAACCGGGACAGGGACACAGATACGCAGTATTTT.

The chain combines TRBV5-5 with TRBJ2-7; 8 bases agree with TRBD1. This CDR3 has 15 residues. The J segment lost 7 bases and the V segment lost 4 bases, leaving 13 bases of the junction unmatched. The germline V gene has CDR1 SGHKS and CDR2 YYEKEE (reference sequence). The CDR3 DNA reads TGTGCCAGCAGCCCGGGACAGGACCTCTACGTGGAGCAGTACTTC. Its protein product is CASSPGQDLYVEQYF.

For this clone: A read error may account for a junction end that differs from germline. This chain joins TRBV15 and TRBJ1-6, with 7 positions matching TRBD1. The CDR3 is 12 amino acids. Germline V gene sequence: CDR1 LNHNV, CDR2 YYDKDF (reference sequence). The CDR3 DNA reads TGTGCCACCAGCAGAGATGACAGGGAGAAGGTTTTT. Its protein is CATSRDDREKVF.

J is TRBJ1-2 and V is TRBV4-3; D unresolved. The CDR3 has 17 residues. Germline CDR1 and CDR2: LGHNA and YSLEER. The V end lost 0 bases, the J end lost 5 bases, and 19 bases lay between the germline ends. CDR3 DNA: TGCGCCAGCAGCCAAGATCATATCGGCAGTCCTATTTATGGCTACACCTTC. Amino acid sequence: CASSQDHIGSPIYGYTF.

There are a few counts of this clone. The chain recombines TRBV5-6 with TRBJ2-3; no reliable D call. V was cut by 4 bases and J by 2 bases, with 8 bases left in between. Germline V gives CDR1 SGHDT, CDR2 YYEEEE. The CDR3 runs 13 residues. Written as DNA, the CDR3 is TGTGCCAGCAGCCGGCAGTTCACAGATACGCAGTATTTT. Protein sequence: CASSRQFTDTQYF.

This clone was detected only a few times. The chain uses TRBV5-1 and TRBJ2-2; D may correspond to TRBD1 or TRBD2 (5 bases each). The CDR3 is 17 residues long. V lost 1 base, J lost 0 bases, and 13 bases lay in between. CDR1 and CDR2 (germline): SGHRS, YFSETQ. CDR3 sequence: CASSLPPGGPNTGELFF. Here the CDR3 DNA reads TGCGCCAGCAGCTTGCCCCCTGGGGGTCCGAACACCGGGGAGCTGTTTTTT. The whole variable domain, remainder taken from reference TRBV5-1 and TRBJ2-2, is KAGVTQTPRYLIKTRGQQVTLSCSPISGHRSVSWYQQTPGQGLQFLFEYFSETQRNKGNFPGRFSGRQFSNSRSEMNVSTLELGDSALYLCASSLPPGGPNTGELFFGEGSRLTVL.

The chain employs TRBV6-5 and TRBJ2-1, with 7 bases identical to TRBD2. CDR1 and CDR2 (germline): MNHEY, SVGAGI. The CDR3 consists of 14 residues. The trim removed 6 bases at V and 3 bases at J, leaving 5 bases unmatched. The CDR3 DNA follows: TGTGCCAGCAGGCGGGAGAGGCTCTACAATGAGCAGTTCTTC. Translation: CASRRERLYNEQFF.

The chain couples TRBV4-2 to TRBJ2-2; D tentatively fits TRBD1 or TRBD2 (6 bases each). Trimming removed 7 bases from V and 5 bases from J, with 14 bases in between. The CDR3 is 14 residues long. Germline V gives CDR1 LGHNA, CDR2 YNFKEQ. The CDR3 protein is CASTRRGPTGELFF. The CDR3, as DNA: TGTGCCAGCACCCGCCGGGGGCCTACCGGGGAGCTGTTTTTT.

J is TRBJ1-2 and V is TRBV11-3, with a possible D match to TRBD1 (5 bases). Trimming pared 1 base from V and 5 bases from J, leaving 5 bases between. Per the germline V gene, CDR1 is SGHNT and CDR2 is YENEEA. CDR3 length equals 12 residues. The CDR3 DNA sequence: TGTGCCAGCAGCTTAGGGGGGTATGGCTACACCTTC. This codes for CASSLGGYGYTF.

The chain recombines TRBV4-1 with TRBJ1-4; D is ambiguous. Trimming shortened V by 1 base and J by 5 bases, and 14 bases separated the two germline ends. Germline-derived CDR1 and CDR2 are MGHRA and YSYEKL. The CDR3 contains 16 residues. The CDR3, as DNA: TGCGCCAGCAGCCAAGCCGCATTTACAGAGAATGAAAAACTGTTTTTT. Protein product: CASSQAAFTENEKLFF.